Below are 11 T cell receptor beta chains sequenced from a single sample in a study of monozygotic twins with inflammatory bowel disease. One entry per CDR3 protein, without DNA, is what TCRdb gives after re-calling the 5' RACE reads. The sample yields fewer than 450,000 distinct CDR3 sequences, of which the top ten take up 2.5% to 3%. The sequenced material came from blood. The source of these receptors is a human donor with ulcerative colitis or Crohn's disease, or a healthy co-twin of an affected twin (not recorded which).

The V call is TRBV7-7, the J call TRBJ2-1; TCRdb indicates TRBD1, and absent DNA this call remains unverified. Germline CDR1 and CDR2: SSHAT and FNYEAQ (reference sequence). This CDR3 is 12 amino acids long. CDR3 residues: CASSQQGIREFF.

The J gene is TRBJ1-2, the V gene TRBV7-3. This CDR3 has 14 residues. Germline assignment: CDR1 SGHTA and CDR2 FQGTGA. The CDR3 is CASSLGGEGEGYTF.

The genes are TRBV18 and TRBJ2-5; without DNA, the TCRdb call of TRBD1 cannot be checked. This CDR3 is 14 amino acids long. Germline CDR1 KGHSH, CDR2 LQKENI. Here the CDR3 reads CASSPKGARETQYF.

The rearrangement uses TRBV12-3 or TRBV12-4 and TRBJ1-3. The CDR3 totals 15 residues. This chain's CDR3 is CASSLSWDTGNTIYF.

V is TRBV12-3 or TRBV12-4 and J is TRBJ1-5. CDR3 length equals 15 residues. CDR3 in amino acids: CASSWEGGSNQPQHF.

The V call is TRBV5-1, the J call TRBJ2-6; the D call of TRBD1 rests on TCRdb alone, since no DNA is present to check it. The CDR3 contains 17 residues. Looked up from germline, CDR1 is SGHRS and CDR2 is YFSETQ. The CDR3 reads CASSLTGSGSGANVLTF.

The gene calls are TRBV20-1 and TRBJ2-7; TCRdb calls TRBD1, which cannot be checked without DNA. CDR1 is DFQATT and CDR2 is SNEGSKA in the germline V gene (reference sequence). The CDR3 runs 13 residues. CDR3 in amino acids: CSAPGQGEAEQYF.

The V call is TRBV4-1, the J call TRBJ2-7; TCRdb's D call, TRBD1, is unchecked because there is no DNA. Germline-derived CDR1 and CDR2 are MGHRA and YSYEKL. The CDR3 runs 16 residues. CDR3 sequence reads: CASSQDPGQGAHEQYF.

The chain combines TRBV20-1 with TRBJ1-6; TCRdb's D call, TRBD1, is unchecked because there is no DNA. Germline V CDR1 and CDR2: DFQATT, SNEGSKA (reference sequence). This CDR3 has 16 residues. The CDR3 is CSARDLQTGGNSPLHF.

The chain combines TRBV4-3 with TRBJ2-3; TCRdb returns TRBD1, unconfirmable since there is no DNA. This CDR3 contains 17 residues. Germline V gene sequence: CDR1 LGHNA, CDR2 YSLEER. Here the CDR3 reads CASSQDGAGDRTDTQYF.

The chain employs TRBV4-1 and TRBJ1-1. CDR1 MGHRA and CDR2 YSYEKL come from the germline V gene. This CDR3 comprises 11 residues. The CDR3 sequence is CASTRNTEAFF.